Reported below is one TCR beta chain. What it recognizes is unknown. Generated by immunoSEQ multiplex PCR, the TCRdb table keeps only in-frame clones and is missing some. Of about 80,000 clones detected, approximately 83% appear once; the ten largest clones hold around 2%. The V gene lost 0 bases and the J gene lost 4 bases, with 9 bases spanning the gap. Germline V gene data show CDR1 as LNHNV and CDR2 as YYDKDF (reference sequence). The CDR3 contains 14 residues. The data derive from a study of OX40 agonist ivuxolimab in advanced cancers. Turning to the study itself: Ivuxolimab, an agonistic anti-OX40 (CD134) antibody, was given to patients. Patients receiving dose escalation had hepatocellular carcinoma, melanoma, renal cell or head and neck cancer.

Study-level findings and limits: On average, a greater number of expanded clones characterised CD8+ T cells relative to CD4+. Circulating CD4+ and CD8+ T cells showed clonal expansion by week 6 at 0.1 to 3.0 mg/kg.

The material was CD4+ or CD8+ T cells sorted from blood, obtained in a trial of the OX40 agonist ivuxolimab. The sequence was collected from an adult with an advanced solid tumor such as melanoma, head and neck, liver or kidney cancer. The chain uses TRBV15 and TRBJ1-1, with D possibly matching TRBD1 (5 bases). CDR3 sequence reads: CATSREGQGTEAFF. CDR3 coding DNA: TGTGCCACCAGCAGAGAGGGGCAGGGCACTGAAGCTTTCTTT.